This TCR beta chain was captured by sequencing in a study of shared T cell receptors in the human thymus. This clone has a handful of counts. Method: immunoSEQ multiplex PCR; TCRdb's copy keeps in-frame clones and lacks some. The table includes some 640,000 clones, roughly 86% detected once. The junction had 11 bases not matched to a gene; V was cut back by 6 bases and J by 3 bases. The CDR3 is 15 residues long. CDR1 and CDR2 from the germline V gene are MDHEN and SYDVKM. These data were also reused for a study on human thymus T cells.

Sequencing was carried out using thymocytes. The V gene is TRBV28, the J gene TRBJ2-7; TRBD1 agrees at 7 bases. The receptor was derived from a boy less than two years old with a congenital heart defect. The CDR3 protein is CASSPRVGQFYEQYF. In nucleotides, the CDR3 is TGTGCCAGCAGCCCACGGGTGGGACAGTTCTACGAGCAGTACTTC.